Presented here are 2 T cell receptor beta chains from one specimen sequenced in a study of T cell repertoires in cytomegalovirus infection (dated by TCRdb to the late 2010s). The sequencer was an Illumina HiSeq 1500. TCRdb reprocessed the public reads (quality trimming at Q25 with fastp, clone calling with MiXCR) and kept in-frame beta chains. Each record represents a unique CDR3 protein, reported with the most common genes and DNA among its rows. For this sample there are 510,000 or so distinct CDR3 sequences; less than 30% appear just once. The ten largest account for under 15% of the sample. The source material was PBMCs. The receptors were gathered from a human donor in good health (CMV status not recorded). Some clones in this sample may be carry-over from other donors' samples.

The chain combines TRBV12-3 or TRBV12-4 with TRBJ2-1; 7 bases line up with TRBD2. The CDR3 loop spans 16 amino acids. Unmatched junction bases numbered 12, after V lost 9 bases and J lost 1 base. CDR3 sequence (DNA): TGTGCCAGTTGGGCCGGGGGGAGTAGGTCCTACAATGAGCAGTTCTTC. Encoded protein: CASWAGGSRSYNEQFF.

The chain combines TRBV20-1 with TRBJ1-6, with D perhaps TRBD1 (5 bases). CDR3 length equals 13 residues. The germline V gene has CDR1 DFQATT and CDR2 SNEGSKA (reference sequence). V lost 1 base and J lost 10, with 11 bases in between. CDR3 amino acids: CSARGAGRSPLHF. CDR3 nucleotide sequence: TGCAGTGCTAGAGGCGCAGGGAGGTCACCCCTCCACTTT.